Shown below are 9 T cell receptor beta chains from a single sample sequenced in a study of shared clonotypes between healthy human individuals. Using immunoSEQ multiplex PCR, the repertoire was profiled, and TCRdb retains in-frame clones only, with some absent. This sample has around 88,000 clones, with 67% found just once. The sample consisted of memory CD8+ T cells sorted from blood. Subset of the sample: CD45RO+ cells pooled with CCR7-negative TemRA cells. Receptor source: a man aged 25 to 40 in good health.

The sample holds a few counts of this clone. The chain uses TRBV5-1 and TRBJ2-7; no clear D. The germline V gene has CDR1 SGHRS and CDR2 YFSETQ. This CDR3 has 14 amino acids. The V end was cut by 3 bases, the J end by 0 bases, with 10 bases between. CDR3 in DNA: TGCGCCAGCAGCTGGACCAGTGGCTCCTACGAGCAGTACTTC. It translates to CASSWTSGSYEQYF.

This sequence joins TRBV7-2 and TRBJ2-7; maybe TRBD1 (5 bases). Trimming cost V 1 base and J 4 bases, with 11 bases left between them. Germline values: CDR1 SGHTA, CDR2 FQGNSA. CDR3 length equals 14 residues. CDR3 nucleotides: TGTGCCAGCAGCTTAGTTAGGGGATCTTACGAGCAGTACTTC. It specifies CASSLVRGSYEQYF. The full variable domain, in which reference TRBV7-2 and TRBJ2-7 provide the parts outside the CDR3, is GAGVSQSPSNKVTEKGKDVELRCDPISGHTALYWYRQSLGQGLEFLIYFQGNSAPDKSGLPSDRFSAERTGGSVSTLTIQRTQQEDSAVYLCASSLVRGSYEQYFGPGTRLTVT.

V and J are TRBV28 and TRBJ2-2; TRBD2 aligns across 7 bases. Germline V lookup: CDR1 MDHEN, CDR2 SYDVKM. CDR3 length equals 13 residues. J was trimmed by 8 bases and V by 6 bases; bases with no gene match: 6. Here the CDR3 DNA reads TGTGCCAGCAGACCTGGACTAGGGGGGGAGCTGTTTTTT. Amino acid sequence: CASRPGLGGELFF. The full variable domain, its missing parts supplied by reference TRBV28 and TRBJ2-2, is DVKVTQSSRYLVKRTGEKVFLECVQDMDHENMFWYRQDPGLGLRLIYFSYDVKMKEKGDIPEGYSVSREKKERFSLILESASTNQTSMYLCASRPGLGGELFFGEGSRLTVL.

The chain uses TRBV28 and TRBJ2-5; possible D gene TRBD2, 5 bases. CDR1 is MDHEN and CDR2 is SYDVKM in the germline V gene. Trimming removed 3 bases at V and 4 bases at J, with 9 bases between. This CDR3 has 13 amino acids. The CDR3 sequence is CASSFGLGETQYF. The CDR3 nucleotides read TGTGCCAGCAGTTTTGGACTGGGAGAGACCCAGTACTTC.

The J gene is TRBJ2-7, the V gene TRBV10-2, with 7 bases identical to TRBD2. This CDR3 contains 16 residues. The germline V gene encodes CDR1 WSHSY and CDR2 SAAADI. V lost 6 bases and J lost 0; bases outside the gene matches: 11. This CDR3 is CASSPEAGERSYEQYF. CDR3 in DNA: TGCGCCAGCAGCCCGGAGGCGGGAGAGCGCTCCTACGAGCAGTACTTC.

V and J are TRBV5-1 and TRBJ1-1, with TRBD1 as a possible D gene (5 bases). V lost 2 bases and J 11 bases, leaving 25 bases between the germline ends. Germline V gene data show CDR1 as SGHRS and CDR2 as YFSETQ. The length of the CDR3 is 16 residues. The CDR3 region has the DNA TGCGCCAGCAGCTTAGGCCAGGGAGTTTTATTTGAAATGGCTTTCTTT. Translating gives CASSLGQGVLFEMAFF.

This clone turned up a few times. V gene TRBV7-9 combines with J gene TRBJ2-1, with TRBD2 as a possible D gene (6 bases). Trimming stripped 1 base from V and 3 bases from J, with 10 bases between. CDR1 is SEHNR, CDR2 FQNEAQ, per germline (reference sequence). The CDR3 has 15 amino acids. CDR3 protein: CASSLVGSIYNEQFF. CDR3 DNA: TGTGCCAGCAGCTTAGTCGGGAGTATCTACAATGAGCAGTTCTTC.

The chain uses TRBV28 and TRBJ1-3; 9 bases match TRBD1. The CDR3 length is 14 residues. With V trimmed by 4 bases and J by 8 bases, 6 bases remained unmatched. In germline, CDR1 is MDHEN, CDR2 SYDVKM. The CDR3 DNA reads TGTGCCAGCAGTTCTGGGACAGGGACGCACACCATATATTTT. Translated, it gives CASSSGTGTHTIYF.

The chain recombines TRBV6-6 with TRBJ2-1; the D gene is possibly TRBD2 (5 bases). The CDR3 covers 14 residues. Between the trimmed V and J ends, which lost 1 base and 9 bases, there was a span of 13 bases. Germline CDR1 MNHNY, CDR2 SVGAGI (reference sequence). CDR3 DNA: TGTGCCAGCAGTTACTTGGGCCTCGAGGGTGAGCAGTTCTTC. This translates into CASSYLGLEGEQFF.